This TCR beta chain was observed in a study of blood T cell repertoires in COVID-19. Some clones are missing from TCRdb's copy, which holds only in-frame ones; the method was immunoSEQ multiplex PCR. The sample has about 280,000 clones, roughly 89% seen once. Trimming cost V 4 bases and J 3 bases; bases outside gene matches: 6. CDR1 SGDLS and CDR2 YYNGEE come from the germline V gene. The CDR3 contains 15 residues. This clone has a handful of counts. The sample consisted of peripheral blood. The chain couples TRBV9 to TRBJ1-4; 7 bases are a match to TRBD1. The sequence derives from a man aged 50-59 years with acute or convalescent COVID-19. The CDR3 DNA is TGTGCCAGCAGCTCCGGGGGACAGTCTAATGAAAAACTGTTTTTT. Protein: CASSSGGQSNEKLFF.